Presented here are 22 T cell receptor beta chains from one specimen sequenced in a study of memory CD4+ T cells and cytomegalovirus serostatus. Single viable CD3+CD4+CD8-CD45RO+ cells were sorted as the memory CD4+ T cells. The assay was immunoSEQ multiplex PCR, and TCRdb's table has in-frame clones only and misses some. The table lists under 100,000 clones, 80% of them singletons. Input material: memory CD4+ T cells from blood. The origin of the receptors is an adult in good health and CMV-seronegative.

The CDR3 region has the DNA TGTGCCAGTAGTATATCTCAGGGTCGGACCCAGCATTTT. Its translation: CASSISQGRTQHF. The rearrangement joins TRBV19 to TRBJ1-5, with D tentatively TRBD1 (5 bases). The germline V and J ends were trimmed by 2 bases and 11 bases, with 13 bases remaining between them. Germline CDR1 reads LNHDA; CDR2 reads SQIVND (reference sequence). CDR3 length: 13 residues.

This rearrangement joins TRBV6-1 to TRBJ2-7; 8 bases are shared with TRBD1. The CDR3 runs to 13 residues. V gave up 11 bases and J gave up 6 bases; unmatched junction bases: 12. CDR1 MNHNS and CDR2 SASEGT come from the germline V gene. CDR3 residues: CASDRGTRGEQYF. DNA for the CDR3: TGTGCCTCCGACAGGGGAACCAGGGGCGAGCAGTACTTC.

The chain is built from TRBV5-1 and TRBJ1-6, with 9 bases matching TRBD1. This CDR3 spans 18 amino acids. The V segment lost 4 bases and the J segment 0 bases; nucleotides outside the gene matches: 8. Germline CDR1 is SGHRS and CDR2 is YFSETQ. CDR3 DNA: TGCGCCAGCAGCCCGAGGACAGGGGCGAGCTCCTATAATTCACCCCTCCACTTT. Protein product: CASSPRTGASSYNSPLHF.

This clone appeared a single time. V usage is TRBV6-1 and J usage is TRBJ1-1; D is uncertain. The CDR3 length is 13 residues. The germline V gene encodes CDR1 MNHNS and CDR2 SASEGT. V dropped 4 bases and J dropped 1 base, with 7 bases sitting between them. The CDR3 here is CASSGHRNTEAFF. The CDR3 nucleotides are TGTGCCAGCAGTGGACACAGGAACACTGAAGCTTTCTTT.

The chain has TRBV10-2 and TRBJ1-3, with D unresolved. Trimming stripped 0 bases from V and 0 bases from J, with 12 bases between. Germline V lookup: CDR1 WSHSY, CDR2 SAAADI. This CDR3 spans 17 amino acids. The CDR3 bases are TGCGCCAGCAGTGAGTCGGGAGGAATGAGCTCTGGAAACACCATATATTTT. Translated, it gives CASSESGGMSSGNTIYF.

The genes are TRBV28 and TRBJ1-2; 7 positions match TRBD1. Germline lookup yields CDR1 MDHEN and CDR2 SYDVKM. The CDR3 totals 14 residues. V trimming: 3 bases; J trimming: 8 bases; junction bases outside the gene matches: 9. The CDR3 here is CASSFEGGGWGYTF. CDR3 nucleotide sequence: TGTGCCAGCAGTTTTGAAGGAGGGGGCTGGGGCTACACCTTC.

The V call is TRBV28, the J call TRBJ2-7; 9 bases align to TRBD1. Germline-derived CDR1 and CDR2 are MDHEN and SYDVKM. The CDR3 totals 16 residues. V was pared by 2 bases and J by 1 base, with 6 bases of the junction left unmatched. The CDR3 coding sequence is TGTGCCAGCAGTTTACACACAGGGGGCAAATCCTACGAGCAGTACTTC. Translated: CASSLHTGGKSYEQYF.

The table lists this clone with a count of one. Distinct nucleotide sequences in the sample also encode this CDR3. The CDR3 is CASSVAPRDTDTQYF. Written as DNA, the CDR3 is TGTGCCAGCAGCGTAGCTCCCAGGGACACAGATACGCAGTATTTT. This chain uses TRBV9 with TRBJ2-3, with D tentatively TRBD1 (5 bases). The germline V gene has CDR1 SGDLS and CDR2 YYNGEE. V dropped 0 bases and J dropped 2 bases, with 10 bases sitting between them. The CDR3 contains 15 residues.

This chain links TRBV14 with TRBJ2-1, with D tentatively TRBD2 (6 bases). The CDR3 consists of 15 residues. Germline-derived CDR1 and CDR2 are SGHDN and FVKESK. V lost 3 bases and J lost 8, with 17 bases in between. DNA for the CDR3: TGTGCCAGCAGCCATCCTGGGGGGTGGCTTGATGAGCAGTTCTTC. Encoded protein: CASSHPGGWLDEQFF.

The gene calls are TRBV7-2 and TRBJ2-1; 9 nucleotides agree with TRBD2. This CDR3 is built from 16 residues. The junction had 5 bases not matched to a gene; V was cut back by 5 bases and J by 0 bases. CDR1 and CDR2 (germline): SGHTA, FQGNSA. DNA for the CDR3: TGTGCCAGCAGCGCCCAAGCGGGGGGCTCCTACAATGAGCAGTTCTTC. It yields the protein CASSAQAGGSYNEQFF.

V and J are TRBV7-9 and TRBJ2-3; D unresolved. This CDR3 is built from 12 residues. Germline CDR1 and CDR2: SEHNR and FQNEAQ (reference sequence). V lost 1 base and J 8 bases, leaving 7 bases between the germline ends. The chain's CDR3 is CASSLDAGTQYF. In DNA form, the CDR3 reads TGTGCCAGCAGCTTAGACGCAGGTACGCAGTATTTT.

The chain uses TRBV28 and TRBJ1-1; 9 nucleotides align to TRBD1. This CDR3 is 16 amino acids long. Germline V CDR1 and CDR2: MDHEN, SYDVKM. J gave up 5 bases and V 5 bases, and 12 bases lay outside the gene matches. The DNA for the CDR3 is TGTGCCAGCAGTGCCACTTCCGGGACAGGGCAAACTGAAGCTTTCTTT. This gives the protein CASSATSGTGQTEAFF.

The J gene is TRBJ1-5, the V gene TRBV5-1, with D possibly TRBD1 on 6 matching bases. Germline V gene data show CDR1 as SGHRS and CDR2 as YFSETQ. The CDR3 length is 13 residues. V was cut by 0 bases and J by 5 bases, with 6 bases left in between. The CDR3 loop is CASSLGTDQPQHF. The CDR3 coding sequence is TGCGCCAGCAGCTTGGGGACAGATCAGCCCCAGCATTTT. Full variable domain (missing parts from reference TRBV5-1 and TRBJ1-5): KAGVTQTPRYLIKTRGQQVTLSCSPISGHRSVSWYQQTPGQGLQFLFEYFSETQRNKGNFPGRFSGRQFSNSRSEMNVSTLELGDSALYLCASSLGTDQPQHFGDGTRLSIL.

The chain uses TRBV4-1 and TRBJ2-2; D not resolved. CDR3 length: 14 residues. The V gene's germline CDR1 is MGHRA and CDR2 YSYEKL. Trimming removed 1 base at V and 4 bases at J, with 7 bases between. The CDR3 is CASSQVGSTGELFF. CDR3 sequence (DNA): TGCGCCAGCAGCCAAGTAGGGTCCACCGGGGAGCTGTTTTTT.

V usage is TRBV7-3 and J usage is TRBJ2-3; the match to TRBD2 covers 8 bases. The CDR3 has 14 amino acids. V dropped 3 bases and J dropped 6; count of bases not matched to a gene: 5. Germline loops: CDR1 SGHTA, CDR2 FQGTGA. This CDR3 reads CASSFGTSSDTQYF. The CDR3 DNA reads TGTGCCAGCAGCTTTGGGACTAGTTCGGATACGCAGTATTTT.

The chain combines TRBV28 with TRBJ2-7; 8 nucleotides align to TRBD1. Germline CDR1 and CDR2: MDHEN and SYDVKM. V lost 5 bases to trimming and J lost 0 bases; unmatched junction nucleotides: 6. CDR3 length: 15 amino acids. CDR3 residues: CASSTTGGISYEQYF. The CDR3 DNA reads TGTGCCAGCAGTACAACAGGGGGTATCTCCTACGAGCAGTACTTC. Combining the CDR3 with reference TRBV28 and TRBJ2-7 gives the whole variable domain DVKVTQSSRYLVKRTGEKVFLECVQDMDHENMFWYRQDPGLGLRLIYFSYDVKMKEKGDIPEGYSVSREKKERFSLILESASTNQTSMYLCASSTTGGISYEQYFGPGTRLTVT.

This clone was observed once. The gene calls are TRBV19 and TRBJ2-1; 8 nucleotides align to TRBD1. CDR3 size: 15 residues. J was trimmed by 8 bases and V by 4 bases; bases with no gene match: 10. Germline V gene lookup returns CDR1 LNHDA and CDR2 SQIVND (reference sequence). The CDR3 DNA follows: TGTGCCAGTAGTAGCCAGGGGGCATGGTACGATGAGCAGTTCTTC. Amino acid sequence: CASSSQGAWYDEQFF.

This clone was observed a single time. The CDR3 loop is CASSSRVDEQFF. CDR3 nucleotide sequence: TGTGCCAGCAGTTCCCGGGTGGATGAGCAGTTCTTC. The chain is built from TRBV28 and TRBJ2-1; D gene ambiguous. The length of the CDR3 is 12 residues. CDR1 is MDHEN and CDR2 is SYDVKM in the germline V gene. The ends were cut back, 4 bases at V and 8 bases at J, with 9 bases in the middle.

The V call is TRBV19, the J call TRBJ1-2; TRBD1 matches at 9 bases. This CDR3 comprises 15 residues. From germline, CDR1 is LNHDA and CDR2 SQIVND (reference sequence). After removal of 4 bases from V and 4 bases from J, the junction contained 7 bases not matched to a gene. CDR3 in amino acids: CASSKTGGAGYGYTF. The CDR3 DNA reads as TGTGCCAGTAGTAAAACAGGGGGCGCTGGCTATGGCTACACCTTC. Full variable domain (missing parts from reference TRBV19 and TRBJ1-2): DGGITQSPKYLFRKEGQNVTLSCEQNLNHDAMYWYRQDPGQGLRLIYYSQIVNDFQKGDIAEGYSVSREKKESFPLTVTSAQKNPTAFYLCASSKTGGAGYGYTFGSGTRLTVV.

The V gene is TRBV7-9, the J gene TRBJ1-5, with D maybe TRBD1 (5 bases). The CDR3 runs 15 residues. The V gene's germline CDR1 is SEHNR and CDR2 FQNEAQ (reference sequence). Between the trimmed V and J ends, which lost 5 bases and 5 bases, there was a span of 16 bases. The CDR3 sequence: CASSLGTEHDQPQHF. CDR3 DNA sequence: TGTGCCAGCAGCCTGGGGACTGAGCACGATCAGCCCCAGCATTTT. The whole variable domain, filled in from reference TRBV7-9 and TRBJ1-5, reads DTGVSQNPRHKITKRGQNVTFRCDPISEHNRLYWYRQTLGQGPEFLTYFQNEAQLEKSRLLSDRFSAERPKGSFSTLEIQRTEQGDSAMYLCASSLGTEHDQPQHFGDGTRLSIL.

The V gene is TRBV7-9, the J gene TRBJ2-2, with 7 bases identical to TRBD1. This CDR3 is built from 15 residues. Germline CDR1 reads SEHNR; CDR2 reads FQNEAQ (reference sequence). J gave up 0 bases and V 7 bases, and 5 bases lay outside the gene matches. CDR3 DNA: TGTGCCAGCATGCGGACAGGCCCGAACACCGGGGAGCTGTTTTTT. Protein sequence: CASMRTGPNTGELFF.

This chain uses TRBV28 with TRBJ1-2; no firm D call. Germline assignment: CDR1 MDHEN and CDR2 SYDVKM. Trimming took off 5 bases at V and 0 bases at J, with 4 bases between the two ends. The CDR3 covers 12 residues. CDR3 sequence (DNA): TGTGCCAGCAGTGCAACTAACTATGGCTACACCTTC. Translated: CASSATNYGYTF.